A selection of T cell receptor beta chains follows, all from one sample in a study of PD-1 blockade in classical Hodgkin lymphoma. Libraries were prepared by immunoSEQ multiplex PCR; TCRdb keeps only in-frame clonotypes and omits some of them. The sample shows 60,000 to 75,000 clones, roughly 90% of them seen only once. The sample here was peripheral blood mononuclear cells (PBMCs), taken at baseline. These receptors came from a human donor with classical Hodgkin lymphoma. Each CDR3 is given with its conserved first and last residue. The D gene is left open where the match is weak. The size entry is marked missing in some rows and otherwise reads once, few, many or a size class.

D gene	clone size	J gene	V gene	CDR3 DNA	CDR3 protein
TRBD1	NA	TRBJ2-7	TRBV28	TGTGCCAGCAGCTGGACAGGGGGCGGCGAGCAGTACTTC	CASSWTGGGEQYF
NA	once	TRBJ2-1	TRBV7-2	TGTGCCAGCAGCTTAGTTAGCGGCACCTACAATGAGCAGTTCTTC	CASSLVSGTYNEQFF
NA	once	TRBJ1-1	TRBV2	TGTGCCAGCCGTAACAGGGAAGGCACTGAAGCTTTCTTT	CASRNREGTEAFF
NA	NA	TRBJ2-1	TRBV28	TGTGCCAGCAGTTTAGATAATGAGCAGTTCTTC	CASSLDNEQFF
NA	NA	TRBJ1-1	TRBV5-1	TGCGCCAGCAGCTTGAATGGTCCAGGACCGAACACTGAAGCTTTCTTT	CASSLNGPGPNTEAFF
NA	NA	TRBJ2-7	TRBV27	TGTGCCAGCAGCACGGACTGGTCCTCCTACGAGCAGTACTTC	CASSTDWSSYEQYF
TRBD1	NA	TRBJ2-5	TRBV29-1	TGCAGCGTTTGGACAGGGGGTAAAGAGACCCAGTACTTC	CSVWTGGKETQYF
NA	NA	TRBJ2-6	TRBV7-9	TGTGCCAGCAGCCGAGGTCAATTAGGGGCCAACGTCCTGACTTTC	CASSRGQLGANVLTF
NA	NA	TRBJ2-7	TRBV7-6	TGTGCCAGCAGCTTAGGGTGGGGCGGGTACGAGCAGTACTTC	CASSLGWGGYEQYF
TRBD2	NA	TRBJ2-7	TRBV27	TGTGCCAGCAGTTCCCTACTAGCGGGAGGATTCGAGCAGTACTTC	CASSSLLAGGFEQYF
NA	NA	TRBJ2-7	TRBV30	TGTGCCTGGGGGGAACGGTTTTACGAGCAGTACTTC	CAWGERFYEQYF
TRBD2	NA	TRBJ2-5	TRBV7-9	TGTGCCAGCAGCGAAACACTAGCGGGATTAGAGACCCAGTACTTC	CASSETLAGLETQYF
TRBD1	NA	TRBJ1-2	TRBV5-1	TGCGCCAGCAGCTTGGAGGTTGGGACAGGGGACGGTAAGCTCCGGAATGGCTACACCTTC	CASSLEVGTGDGKLRNGYTF
TRBD1	NA	TRBJ2-2	TRBV5-1	TGCGCCAGCAGCTTGAGGGGGCAGAACACCGGGGAGCTGTTTTTT	CASSLRGQNTGELFF
NA	NA	TRBJ2-5	TRBV27	TGTGCCAGCAAACCCAGCGGGCACGGGGGCGAGACCCAGTACTTC	CASKPSGHGGETQYF
NA	few	TRBJ1-2	TRBV28	TGTGCCACCACTCCAGTTGCGGACTATGGCTACACCTTC	CATTPVADYGYTF
NA	once	TRBJ1-4	TRBV2	TGTGCCAGCACCGTGGGGGGCAGGAGGAATGAAAAACTGTTTTTT	CASTVGGRRNEKLFF
TRBD1	once	TRBJ1-1	TRBV9	TGTGCCAGCAGCGTGTCAGGGGGCGCTGAAGCTTTCTTT	CASSVSGGAEAFF
TRBD1	NA	TRBJ2-5	TRBV6-1	TGTGCCAGCAGCTTAACAGGGGGGCAAGAGACCCAGTACTTC	CASSLTGGQETQYF
NA	NA	TRBJ2-7	TRBV7-8	TGTGCCAGCAGCTTAGACCAGGGTTTATCCTACGAGCAGTACTTC	CASSLDQGLSYEQYF
TRBD1	NA	TRBJ1-5	TRBV4-1	TGCGCCAGCAGCCAAGACGCTAGACAGGGGGCTGGTCAGCCCCAGCATTTT	CASSQDARQGAGQPQHF
NA	NA	TRBJ1-2	TRBV27	TGTGCCAGCAGTTCAAGGGGAGATAGCTACACCTTC	CASSSRGDSYTF
NA	NA	TRBJ2-7	TRBV27	TGTGCCAGCAGTTTATGGGTGGACCACTACGAGCAGTACTTC	CASSLWVDHYEQYF
TRBD1	NA	TRBJ2-2	TRBV10-1	TGCGCCAGCAGCGCTGGGACAGCGCTGAACACCGGGGAGCTGTTTTTT	CASSAGTALNTGELFF
NA	few	TRBJ2-1	TRBV7-9	TGTGCCAGCCAAAAACAGGGAAACAATGAGCAGTTCTTC	CASQKQGNNEQFF
TRBD2	NA	TRBJ2-5	TRBV4-2	TGTGCCAGCAGCTTGGGAGGGGAAGAGACCCAGTACTTC	CASSLGGEETQYF
TRBD1	NA	TRBJ2-7	TRBV9	TGTGCCAGCAGCGTCCAGACAGGGGACGAGCAGTACTTC	CASSVQTGDEQYF
NA	few	TRBJ2-2	TRBV9	TGTGCCAGCAGCGTAGAGGAGCGCCTCGGGGAGCTGTTTTTT	CASSVEERLGELFF
NA	NA	TRBJ2-6	TRBV21-1	TGTGCCAGCACCAGGGGACTTTTCTCTGGGGCCAACGTCCTGACTTTC	CASTRGLFSGANVLTF
NA	NA	TRBJ2-3	TRBV27	TGTGCCAGCAGCTCAGGACATCCAGATACGCAGTATTTT	CASSSGHPDTQYF
NA	NA	TRBJ2-1	TRBV29-1	TGCAGCCACTCCGGGAGTTACAATGAGCAGTTCTTC	CSHSGSYNEQFF
NA	NA	TRBJ1-2	TRBV7-2	TGTGCCAGCAGCTTAGGCAGGGTGGAAGGCTACACCTTC	CASSLGRVEGYTF
NA	NA	TRBJ1-5	TRBV28	TGTGCCAGCAGTTTTTTGTTTCGCAATCAGCCCCAGCATTTT	CASSFLFRNQPQHF
NA	NA	TRBJ1-3	TRBV27	TGTGCCAGCAGTTTATTGGCAGGCTCTGGAAACACCATATATTTT	CASSLLAGSGNTIYF
NA	once	TRBJ1-3	TRBV11-1	TGTGCCAGCAGCTCGACCGTGTACTCTGGAAACACCATATATTTT	CASSSTVYSGNTIYF
TRBD1	NA	TRBJ1-4	TRBV6-1	TGTGCCAGCAGTAAGGACAGGGGGCTCGAAAAACTGTTTTTT	CASSKDRGLEKLFF
NA	NA	TRBJ1-4	TRBV4-1	TGCGCCAGCAGCCAGCCGGGACTCGAGGTGGGAGGAACTAATGAAAAACTGTTTTTT	CASSQPGLEVGGTNEKLFF
TRBD1	NA	TRBJ1-3	TRBV6-5	TGTGCCAGCAGTTCCGGGACAGGGAGCTCTGGAAACACCATATATTTT	CASSSGTGSSGNTIYF
NA	NA	TRBJ1-4	TRBV6-6	TGTGCCAGCAGCCGTACCCAACAGGGACGGGAAAAACTGTTTTTT	CASSRTQQGREKLFF
TRBD2	once	TRBJ2-6	TRBV2	TGTGCCAGCAGTGTAGCGGGAGCTGGGGCCAACGTCCTGACTTTC	CASSVAGAGANVLTF
NA	NA	TRBJ1-4	TRBV6-1	TGTGCCAGCAGTGAAATTTGGGAGGGAAAACTGTTTTTT	CASSEIWEGKLFF
TRBD2	NA	TRBJ2-1	TRBV28	TGTGCCAGCAGTTTATCACTAGCGGGAGCGGTCTACAATGAGCAGTTCTTC	CASSLSLAGAVYNEQFF
NA	NA	TRBJ1-1	TRBV5-6	TGTGCCAGCAGCTTGTTCAGGGCCCCTGAAGCTTTCTTT	CASSLFRAPEAFF
TRBD2	NA	TRBJ2-1	TRBV2	TGTGCCAGCAGTGAAGTCCCACTAGCGGGGTTCACGGGGGACAATGAGCAGTTCTTC	CASSEVPLAGFTGDNEQFF
NA	few	TRBJ2-7	TRBV9	TGTGCCAGCAGCGTAGGACCAGGGGTGCTGTACGAGCAGTACTTC	CASSVGPGVLYEQYF
NA	NA	TRBJ2-7	TRBV28	TGTGCCAGCAGGCGGGTGGGAGTGGGCTACGAGCAGTACTTC	CASRRVGVGYEQYF
NA	NA	TRBJ2-2	TRBV10-3	TGTGCCATCAGTGAATGGGTCCTCTTTGACACCGGGGAGCTGTTTTTT	CAISEWVLFDTGELFF
NA	NA	TRBJ2-7	TRBV7-8	TGTGCCAGCAGCTTAGCGGTCAAATACCACTACGAGCAGTACTTC	CASSLAVKYHYEQYF
TRBD1	NA	TRBJ2-3	TRBV18	TGTGCCAGCTCACGACAGGGTAGCACAGATACGCAGTATTTT	CASSRQGSTDTQYF
TRBD1	NA	TRBJ2-5	TRBV7-2	TGTGCCAGCAGCTTCCTGGGACAGGCGTCCCAAGAGACCCAGTACTTC	CASSFLGQASQETQYF
NA	NA	TRBJ2-7	TRBV19	TGTGCCAGTAGTATAGATATGGGGGCCGAGCAGTACTTC	CASSIDMGAEQYF
NA	NA	TRBJ2-1	TRBV27	TGTGCCAGCAGTTTATCGATCCCGGCCCCCGGGTACAATGAGCAGTTCTTC	CASSLSIPAPGYNEQFF
NA	NA	TRBJ2-5	TRBV5-6	TGTGCCAGCAGCTTGGGAGGGACTCAGTACTTC	CASSLGGTQYF
TRBD1	NA	TRBJ2-3	TRBV19	TGTGCCAGTAGTAATCCCGGGACAGGGCCCCCAGATACGCAGTATTTT	CASSNPGTGPPDTQYF
TRBD2	NA	TRBJ2-3	TRBV4-2	TGTGCCAGCAGCCCACAAGGGACTAGCGTTGGAGATACGCAGTATTTT	CASSPQGTSVGDTQYF
NA	NA	TRBJ1-5	TRBV2	TGTGCCGTACAGGGTGAGAGCAATCAGCCCCAGCATTTT	CAVQGESNQPQHF
TRBD2	NA	TRBJ2-1	TRBV7-2	TGTGCCAGCAGCTTAGAACTAGCGGGGGGGGCCACGTTCTTC	CASSLELAGGATFF